A single sample is the source of the 20 T cell receptor beta chains below, sequenced in a study of cytotoxic CD8 clonotypes in ibrutinib-treated CLL. Libraries were prepared by immunoSEQ multiplex PCR; TCRdb keeps only in-frame clonotypes and omits some of them. The sample contains 300,000 to 400,000 clones, roughly 70% of which appear only once. Sample: PBMCs, taken after 36 months of ibrutinib treatment. These receptors were obtained from a human donor with chronic lymphocytic leukemia.

The chain combines TRBV4-1 with TRBJ2-2, with D maybe TRBD2 (5 bases). This CDR3 has 15 amino acids. V lost 0 bases and J lost 7, with 12 bases in between. Germline CDR1 MGHRA, CDR2 YSYEKL. CDR3 region: CASSQDGGLDGELFF. CDR3 DNA: TGCGCCAGCAGCCAAGATGGCGGGCTCGACGGGGAGCTGTTTTTT.

The CDR3 DNA is TGTGCCAGCAGTGATTTTAACACGGCCCCCTACAATGAGCAGTTCTTC. This sequence encodes CASSDFNTAPYNEQFF. The chain is built from TRBV6-1 and TRBJ2-1; D gene uncertain. The CDR3 extends over 16 amino acids. Germline-derived CDR1 and CDR2 are MNHNS and SASEGT. V lost 3 bases and J lost 2, with 14 bases in between.

J is TRBJ2-7 and V is TRBV5-1; D tentatively fits TRBD1 or TRBD2 (5 bases each). Trimming stripped 1 base from V and 0 bases from J, with 11 bases between. From germline, CDR1 is SGHRS and CDR2 YFSETQ. This CDR3 has 15 residues. CDR3 region: CASSLLPGPSYEQYF. The CDR3 region has the DNA TGCGCCAGCAGCTTGCTCCCGGGACCCTCCTACGAGCAGTACTTC.

This chain joins TRBV27 and TRBJ1-2; D remains ambiguous. CDR3 length: 15 residues. Trimming took 3 bases from V and 3 from J, leaving 14 bases between them. Germline CDR1 reads MNHEY; CDR2 reads SMNVEV (reference sequence). CDR3 in DNA: TGTGCCAGCAGTTTCGATCCCCGGGAAGACTATGGCTACACCTTC. Residues: CASSFDPREDYGYTF.

The gene calls are TRBV15 and TRBJ2-3; weak D call: TRBD2 (6 bases). The V end was cut by 3 bases, the J end by 9 bases, with 13 bases between. Germline V gene sequence: CDR1 LNHNV, CDR2 YYDKDF (reference sequence). CDR3 length: 13 residues. CDR3 protein: CATSSTGGSTQYF. The CDR3 nucleotides read TGTGCCACCAGCAGCACCGGGGGTAGCACGCAGTATTTT. Looking up the rest from reference TRBV15 and TRBJ2-3 gives the full variable domain: DAMVIQNPRYQVTQFGKPVTLSCSQTLNHNVMYWYQQKSSQAPKLLFHYYDKDFNNEADTPDNFQSRRPNTSFCFLDIRSPGLGDTAMYLCATSSTGGSTQYFGPGTRLTVL.

The chain carries TRBV7-2 and TRBJ2-6, with D possibly being TRBD1 (5 bases). Germline CDR1 and CDR2: SGHTA and FQGNSA. CDR3 length equals 15 residues. V was cut by 1 base and J by 2 bases, with 6 bases left in between. The DNA for the CDR3 is TGTGCCAGCAGCTTAGGGGGCGCTGGGGCCAACGTCCTGACTTTC. Its protein product is CASSLGGAGANVLTF.

In this sample, this clone turned up a few times. This chain links TRBV6-1 with TRBJ2-7; D might be TRBD1 or TRBD2, each matching 6 bases. The germline V and J ends were trimmed by 6 bases and 0 bases, with 9 bases remaining between them. The germline gives CDR1 MNHNS, CDR2 SASEGT. The CDR3 loop spans 13 amino acids. CDR3 loop: CASRGGSSYEQYF. CDR3 in DNA: TGTGCCAGCAGAGGGGGGAGCTCCTACGAGCAGTACTTC.

The V call is TRBV10-3, the J call TRBJ2-1; 9 nucleotides align to TRBD2. Germline values: CDR1 ENHRY, CDR2 SYGVKD. Trimming took 3 bases from V and 0 from J; bases not matched to a gene: 3. The length of the CDR3 is 16 residues. CDR3 DNA sequence: TGTGCCATCAGTGAAGCTAGCGGGATCTCCTACAATGAGCAGTTCTTC. It encodes CAISEASGISYNEQFF.

This clone was observed a handful of times. This chain joins TRBV29-1 and TRBJ1-4, with D tentatively TRBD1 (5 bases). CDR3 size: 13 residues. V lost 3 bases and J 6 bases, leaving 11 bases between the germline ends. Germline V gene sequence: CDR1 SQVTM, CDR2 ANQGSEA. CDR3 residues: CSVEGVRDEKLFF. The CDR3 nucleotides read TGCAGCGTTGAGGGGGTCAGGGATGAAAAACTGTTTTTT.

The genes are TRBV25-1 and TRBJ2-1; D is unclear. There are 15 residues in the CDR3. Germline loops: CDR1 MGHDK, CDR2 SYGVNS. Trimming left V 3 bases short and J 2 bases short, with 11 bases between. CDR3 sequence: CASSEVGKAYNEQFF. The CDR3 DNA is TGTGCCAGCAGTGAGGTGGGAAAGGCCTACAATGAGCAGTTCTTC. Together with reference TRBV25-1 and TRBJ2-1, the CDR3 gives the full variable domain: EADIYQTPRYLVIGTGKKITLECSQTMGHDKMYWYQQDPGMELHLIHYSYGVNSTEKGDLSSESTVSRIRTEHFPLTLESARPSHTSQYLCASSEVGKAYNEQFFGPGTRLTVL.

The chain joins TRBV11-2 to TRBJ2-1; 11 bases line up with TRBD2. The CDR3 covers 16 residues. With V trimmed by 5 bases and J by 0 bases, 3 bases remained unmatched. Germline lookup yields CDR1 SGHAT and CDR2 FQNNGV. CDR3 region: CASSLAGGLSYNEQFF. CDR3 DNA sequence: TGTGCCAGCAGCCTAGCGGGGGGACTCTCCTACAATGAGCAGTTCTTC.

The CDR3 here is CASSGWDRVNSPLHF. CDR3 DNA sequence: TGTGCCAGCAGCGGGTGGGACAGGGTTAATTCACCCCTCCACTTT. The rearrangement joins TRBV6-1 to TRBJ1-6; 9 bases are a match to TRBD1. Germline V gene lookup returns CDR1 MNHNS and CDR2 SASEGT. The ends lost 6 bases at V and 6 bases at J; junction bases unmatched: 6. This CDR3 region has 15 residues.

This chain links TRBV4-1 with TRBJ1-1; TRBD1 is a possible D gene (6 bases). The CDR3 runs 15 residues. CDR1 and CDR2 (germline): MGHRA, YSYEKL. The ends were cut back, 4 bases at V and 1 base at J, with 13 bases in the middle. CDR3 nucleotide sequence: TGCGCCAGCAGCCCCAGACAGGACCCGAACACTGAAGCTTTCTTT. This translates into CASSPRQDPNTEAFF.

The chain links TRBV7-2 to TRBJ2-1; a possible D gene is TRBD2 (6 bases). The CDR3 loop spans 15 amino acids. From germline, CDR1 is SGHTA and CDR2 FQGNSA. V was pared by 3 bases and J by 3 bases, with 12 bases between. The CDR3 nucleotides read TGTGCCAGCAGCTTGACTAGGGATCACTACAATGAGCAGTTCTTC. The encoded protein is CASSLTRDHYNEQFF.

The rearrangement links TRBV4-1 to TRBJ1-5; tentative D call: TRBD1 (6 bases). CDR1 is MGHRA, CDR2 YSYEKL, per germline. The V and J ends lost 0 bases and 9 bases respectively, with 18 bases between them. This CDR3 comprises 16 residues. The CDR3 loop reads CASSQDMAGDGSPQHF. In DNA, the CDR3 is TGCGCCAGCAGCCAAGATATGGCAGGGGATGGTTCGCCCCAGCATTTT.

The CDR3 loop reads CASSDPRGLEETQYF. Written as DNA, the CDR3 is TGTGCCAGCAGTGATCCTCGGGGGTTGGAAGAGACCCAGTACTTC. The chain is built from TRBV6-4 and TRBJ2-5; TRBD2 might be the D (6 bases). CDR1 is MRHNA and CDR2 is SNTAGT in the germline V gene. The CDR3 is 15 residues long. Trimming took 3 bases from V and 3 from J, leaving 14 bases between them.

This sequence joins TRBV28 and TRBJ2-4; 7 nucleotides line up with TRBD2. The length of the CDR3 is 16 residues. Germline-derived CDR1 and CDR2 are MDHEN and SYDVKM. The junction had 9 bases not matched to a gene; V was cut back by 3 bases and J by 4 bases. The DNA of the CDR3 is TGTGCCAGCAGTTTTCGGGCTAGCGGAACGAAAAACATTCAGTACTTC. It translates to CASSFRASGTKNIQYF.

The chain is built from TRBV18 and TRBJ1-1, with D perhaps matching TRBD1 (5 bases). CDR1 and CDR2 from the germline V gene are KGHSH and LQKENI. This CDR3 has 13 amino acids. V gave up 3 bases and J gave up 3 bases, with 8 bases separating them. CDR3 residues: CASSPTRDTEAFF. The CDR3 nucleotides are TGTGCCAGCTCACCGACCAGGGACACTGAAGCTTTCTTT.

This clone showed up just a few times. The CDR3 DNA reads as TGTGCCAGCACCCAGGACAGGGCCGGGGAGCTGTTTTTT. Translating gives CASTQDRAGELFF. The V and J genes are TRBV6-1 and TRBJ2-2, with TRBD1 matching over 8 bases. The V gene end was trimmed by 7 bases and the J gene end by 6 bases; junction bases not matched to a gene: 4. Germline V gene lookup returns CDR1 MNHNS and CDR2 SASEGT. The CDR3 is made up of 13 amino acids.

J is TRBJ2-7 and V is TRBV7-2, with unresolved D. V shed 4 bases and J shed 0 bases, with 4 bases lying between them. Per the germline V gene, CDR1 is SGHTA and CDR2 is FQGNSA. This CDR3 is 12 amino acids long. Here the CDR3 reads CASSYLSYEQYF. CDR3 in DNA: TGTGCCAGCAGCTACCTCTCCTACGAGCAGTACTTC. Looking up the rest from reference TRBV7-2 and TRBJ2-7 gives the full variable domain: GAGVSQSPSNKVTEKGKDVELRCDPISGHTALYWYRQSLGQGLEFLIYFQGNSAPDKSGLPSDRFSAERTGGSVSTLTIQRTQQEDSAVYLCASSYLSYEQYFGPGTRLTVT.